The 32 T cell receptor beta chains given below trace back to one sample, sequenced in a study of Tregs in tolerant kidney transplant recipients. Some clones are missing from TCRdb's copy, which holds only in-frame ones; the method was immunoSEQ multiplex PCR. Of some 90,000 clones detected, 90% to 95% appear once; the ten largest clones hold 4.5% to 5%. Sequencing was performed on CD8+ T cells from blood. Every receptor here comes from a human donor in good health.

The rearrangement joins TRBV12-5 to TRBJ2-1, with 11 bases matching TRBD1. The V gene end was trimmed by 2 bases and the J gene end by 4 bases; junction bases not matched to a gene: 7. This CDR3 is 17 amino acids long. Germline lookup yields CDR1 LGHNT and CDR2 FRNRAP. The DNA of the CDR3 is TGTGCTAGTGGTTTGAGGGACAGGGGGTATCTATACAATGAGCAGTTCTTC. This translates into CASGLRDRGYLYNEQFF.

This chain uses TRBV2 with TRBJ2-7; perhaps TRBD2 as D (6 bases). Germline CDR1 and CDR2: SNHLY and FYNNEI. The CDR3 spans 14 residues. V lost 11 bases and J lost 6, with 23 bases in between. The CDR3 region has the DNA TGTGCCTCCGGACGGTCGGGCAGGGAGGCCGAGCAGTACTTC. It codes for CASGRSGREAEQYF.

V is TRBV19 and J is TRBJ2-5; 8 positions agree with TRBD2. Losses at the gene ends were 5 bases for V and 0 bases for J; bases not matched to a gene: 2. This CDR3 has 14 amino acids. Looked up from germline, CDR1 is LNHDA and CDR2 is SQIVND (reference sequence). Here the CDR3 reads CASSVTSDQETQYF. The CDR3 coding sequence is TGTGCCAGTAGTGTGACTAGCGACCAAGAGACCCAGTACTTC. Full variable domain (missing parts from reference TRBV19 and TRBJ2-5): DGGITQSPKYLFRKEGQNVTLSCEQNLNHDAMYWYRQDPGQGLRLIYYSQIVNDFQKGDIAEGYSVSREKKESFPLTVTSAQKNPTAFYLCASSVTSDQETQYFGPGTRLLVL.

J is TRBJ2-3 and V is TRBV9; TRBD2 matches at 9 bases. CDR3 size: 16 residues. The J segment lost 1 base and the V segment lost 4 bases, leaving 7 bases of the junction unmatched. From germline, CDR1 is SGDLS and CDR2 YYNGEE. The CDR3 protein is CASSPGTSRGTDTQYF. CDR3 in DNA: TGTGCCAGCAGCCCGGGGACTAGCAGGGGCACAGATACGCAGTATTTT.

The rearrangement uses TRBV5-6 and TRBJ2-1; the D gene is possibly TRBD1 (5 bases). Germline loops: CDR1 SGHDT, CDR2 YYEEEE. This CDR3 region has 13 residues. V dropped 2 bases and J dropped 8 bases, with 11 bases sitting between them. The CDR3 nucleotides read TGTGCCAGCAGCTTCGGCAGGGCGGATGAGCAGTTCTTC. Its protein product is CASSFGRADEQFF.

The rearrangement joins TRBV19 to TRBJ2-3; D call uncertain. The V and J ends lost 3 bases and 3 bases respectively, with 1 base between them. The CDR3 is made up of 11 amino acids. Germline CDR1 reads LNHDA; CDR2 reads SQIVND (reference sequence). CDR3 DNA sequence: TGTGCCAGTAGTATGACAGATACGCAGTATTTT. Encoded protein: CASSMTDTQYF.

The chain employs TRBV6-5 and TRBJ1-5, with D uncertain. CDR3 length equals 14 residues. V gave up 0 bases and J gave up 1 base, with 4 bases separating them. CDR1 and CDR2 (germline): MNHEY, SVGAGI. CDR3 sequence: CASSYSVSNQPQHF. The DNA of the CDR3 is TGTGCCAGCAGTTACTCTGTGAGCAATCAGCCCCAGCATTTT.

J is TRBJ2-7 and V is TRBV6-5; either TRBD1 or TRBD2 may supply D (5 bases each). This CDR3 is built from 14 residues. Trimming removed 1 base at V and 4 bases at J, with 11 bases between. Germline CDR1 is MNHEY and CDR2 is SVGAGI. CDR3 region: CASSYFPGSYEQYF. CDR3 nucleotide sequence: TGTGCCAGCAGTTACTTCCCAGGGAGTTACGAGCAGTACTTC.

CDR3 sequence reads: CASSPSDTSPYEQYF. For the CDR3, the DNA is TGTGCCAGCAGTCCCTCAGACACTTCTCCCTACGAGCAGTACTTC. The chain recombines TRBV6-6 with TRBJ2-7; D is unclear. The germline V gene encodes CDR1 MNHNY and CDR2 SVGAGI (reference sequence). CDR3 length: 15 residues. Trimming took 5 bases from V and 2 from J, leaving 16 bases between them.

J is TRBJ2-7 and V is TRBV14; no firm D call. CDR1 SGHDN and CDR2 FVKESK come from the germline V gene. The V and J ends lost 1 base and 4 bases respectively, with 5 bases between them. The length of the CDR3 is 12 residues. The DNA for the CDR3 is TGTGCCAGCAGCCAAGGCGGATACGAGCAGTACTTC. This encodes CASSQGGYEQYF.

V gene TRBV10-3 combines with J gene TRBJ2-2; 9 nucleotides match TRBD2. The CDR3 extends over 14 amino acids. V lost 4 bases and J lost 8; bases outside the gene matches: 5. From germline, CDR1 is ENHRY and CDR2 SYGVKD. The CDR3 coding sequence is TGTGCCATCAGTGGACTAGCGGTGGGGGGGGAGCTGTTTTTT. Residues: CAISGLAVGGELFF.

The genes are TRBV6-1 and TRBJ2-7; D remains ambiguous. CDR3 length equals 13 residues. Germline V CDR1 and CDR2: MNHNS, SASEGT. Trimming shortened V by 5 bases and J by 1 base, and 9 bases separated the two germline ends. The CDR3 reads CASSFTGSYEQYF. In DNA, the CDR3 is TGTGCCAGCAGTTTTACGGGTTCCTACGAGCAGTACTTC.

This clone was detected only once. The chain employs TRBV7-9 and TRBJ1-1; D not certain. V gave up 3 bases and J gave up 1 base, with 12 bases separating them. The germline V gene encodes CDR1 SEHNR and CDR2 FQNEAQ (reference sequence). There are 15 residues in the CDR3. The CDR3 region is CASSFGSGENTEAFF. For the CDR3, the DNA is TGTGCCAGCAGCTTTGGGAGCGGAGAGAACACTGAAGCTTTCTTT.

This clone was seen only a few times. The V gene is TRBV6-4, the J gene TRBJ2-2, with 14 bases that match TRBD2. The CDR3 has 16 residues. Germline CDR1 reads MRHNA; CDR2 reads SNTAGT. After removal of 5 bases from V and 5 bases from J, the junction contained 4 bases not matched to a gene. The CDR3 DNA reads as TGTGCCAGCAGTTCGGGACTAGCGGGAGAGACCGGGGAGCTGTTTTTT. Encoded protein: CASSSGLAGETGELFF.

The genes are TRBV27 and TRBJ1-2; D is undetermined. The CDR3 is 14 residues long. Germline CDR1 and CDR2: MNHEY and SMNVEV (reference sequence). V shed 2 bases and J shed 4 bases, with 11 bases lying between them. CDR3 DNA: TGTGCCAGCAGTTTAAACAGCTACCTCTATGGCTACACCTTC. Translated: CASSLNSYLYGYTF.

The genes are TRBV27 and TRBJ2-4, with D perhaps being TRBD1 or TRBD2 (7 bases each). Germline CDR1 MNHEY, CDR2 SMNVEV (reference sequence). The germline V and J ends were trimmed by 4 bases and 9 bases, with 13 bases remaining between them. There are 13 residues in the CDR3. The CDR3: CASSSGGAGIQYF. CDR3 nucleotide sequence: TGTGCCAGCAGTTCAGGGGGGGCGGGCATTCAGTACTTC.

This chain joins TRBV4-1 and TRBJ2-5, with 11 bases lining up with TRBD2. Germline V gene sequence: CDR1 MGHRA, CDR2 YSYEKL. The CDR3 runs to 16 residues. V gave up 4 bases and J gave up 0 bases; unmatched junction bases: 4. This CDR3 reads CASSRLAGGYQETQYF. As DNA, the CDR3 is TGCGCCAGCAGCCGTCTAGCGGGGGGATACCAAGAGACCCAGTACTTC.

V gene TRBV4-1 combines with J gene TRBJ2-7; D is possibly TRBD1 or TRBD2 (5 bases each). Trimming pared 3 bases from V and 4 bases from J, leaving 13 bases between. Germline CDR1 is MGHRA and CDR2 is YSYEKL. This CDR3 is 14 amino acids long. CDR3 residues: CASSQGVQVYEQYF. Written as DNA, the CDR3 is TGCGCCAGCAGCCAGGGGGTTCAGGTTTACGAGCAGTACTTC.

The J gene is TRBJ1-2, the V gene TRBV7-9; possibly TRBD1 for D (5 bases). Germline CDR1 and CDR2: SEHNR and FQNEAQ (reference sequence). The CDR3 sequence is 12 residues long. With 2 bases removed from V and 6 bases from J, the gap between germline ends came to 7 bases. The DNA of the CDR3 is TGTGCCAGCAGCTTAACGGGGGATGGCTACACCTTC. Amino acids: CASSLTGDGYTF.

The chain links TRBV6-1 to TRBJ2-1; the D is unclear. V was clipped by 1 base and J by 3 bases, with 13 bases between them. Germline V lookup: CDR1 MNHNS, CDR2 SASEGT. The CDR3 contains 16 residues. The CDR3 DNA reads TGTGCCAGCAGTGAAGATGGTCCCATGTTCTACAATGAGCAGTTCTTC. This gives the protein CASSEDGPMFYNEQFF.

This chain links TRBV5-8 with TRBJ2-5; TRBD1 aligns across 7 bases. This CDR3 region has 16 residues. V shed 4 bases and J 3 bases; nucleotides not matched to a gene: 12. Germline values: CDR1 SGHTS, CDR2 YDEGEE. CDR3 sequence reads: CASSTSQGMGEETQYF. The DNA of the CDR3 is TGTGCCAGCAGCACCTCACAGGGGATGGGAGAAGAGACCCAGTACTTC.

This rearrangement joins TRBV7-6 to TRBJ1-1; tentatively, D is TRBD1 (6 bases). Trimming removed 5 bases from V and 3 bases from J, with 13 bases in between. The germline V gene has CDR1 SGHVS and CDR2 FNYEAQ. The CDR3 extends over 14 amino acids. CDR3: CASSPRGPDTEAFF. The CDR3 DNA follows: TGTGCCAGCAGCCCCCGGGGGCCAGACACTGAAGCTTTCTTT.

The V and J genes are TRBV4-2 and TRBJ2-7, with D unclear. CDR1 is LGHNA and CDR2 is YNFKEQ in the germline V gene. Trimming cost V 0 bases and J 5 bases, with 17 bases left between them. CDR3 size: 16 residues. The CDR3 coding sequence is TGTGCCAGCAGCCAAGAGGCGCTTTTGGGGTCACACGAGCAGTACTTC. This translates into CASSQEALLGSHEQYF.

The rearrangement uses TRBV4-1 and TRBJ2-2, with a tentative D call TRBD2 (5 bases). This CDR3 region has 17 residues. Germline V CDR1 and CDR2: MGHRA, YSYEKL. V lost 0 bases, J lost 4 bases, and 15 bases lay in between. The CDR3 is CASSQDLRTWSTGELFF. The DNA for the CDR3 is TGCGCCAGCAGCCAAGACCTGCGGACTTGGAGCACCGGGGAGCTGTTTTTT.

The rearrangement links TRBV7-8 to TRBJ2-7; 11 nucleotides line up with TRBD2. V gave up 2 bases and J gave up 3 bases; unmatched junction bases: 3. The CDR3 is made up of 15 amino acids. Germline lookup yields CDR1 SGHVS and CDR2 FQNEAQ. The CDR3 bases are TGTGCCAGCAGCTTAACAGGACTAGCGGGCTACGAGCAGTACTTC. Translation gives CASSLTGLAGYEQYF.

This clone was observed once. The CDR3 DNA sequence: TGTGCCAGCAGCTTAAACGGCAGGGGTGACGAGCAGTACTTC. Protein product: CASSLNGRGDEQYF. The chain employs TRBV7-3 and TRBJ2-7; a possible D gene is TRBD1 (6 bases). CDR3 length equals 14 residues. Germline values: CDR1 SGHTA, CDR2 FQGTGA. V was clipped by 1 base and J by 5 bases, with 12 bases between them.

CDR3 sequence (DNA): TGTGCCAGCAGTTTATTACAGAGCGGCACAGATACGCAGTATTTT. Its protein product is CASSLLQSGTDTQYF. V usage is TRBV27 and J usage is TRBJ2-3; D ambiguous. Germline V gives CDR1 MNHEY, CDR2 SMNVEV (reference sequence). There are 15 residues in the CDR3. Trimming shortened V by 1 base and J by 1 base, and 9 bases separated the two germline ends.

The chain recombines TRBV29-1 with TRBJ2-1; D is perhaps TRBD2 (6 bases). Between the trimmed V and J ends, which lost 6 bases and 9 bases, there was a span of 12 bases. The length of the CDR3 is 11 residues. Germline CDR1 is SQVTM and CDR2 is ANQGSEA. In nucleotides, the CDR3 is TGCAGCGTCGGGAGTCAGGGTGAGCAGTTCTTC. Translating gives CSVGSQGEQFF.

This rearrangement joins TRBV5-6 to TRBJ1-6; a possible D gene is TRBD1 (6 bases). Per the germline V gene, CDR1 is SGHDT and CDR2 is YYEEEE. The CDR3 loop spans 17 amino acids. Between the trimmed V and J ends, which lost 0 bases and 9 bases, there was a span of 19 bases. The CDR3 DNA sequence: TGTGCCAGCAGCTTGGCCCCAACCAGGGGACGGAGTTCACCCCTCCACTTT. It translates to CASSLAPTRGRSSPLHF.

The rearrangement uses TRBV7-6 and TRBJ1-3; D might be TRBD1 (5 bases). Trimming took 5 bases from V and 0 from J, leaving 11 bases between them. CDR3 size: 15 residues. Germline V gene data show CDR1 as SGHVS and CDR2 as FNYEAQ. The CDR3 DNA follows: TGTGCCAGCAGCCCGCGGGACCGCTCTGGAAACACCATATATTTT. Its protein is CASSPRDRSGNTIYF. The whole variable domain, filled in from reference TRBV7-6 and TRBJ1-3, reads GAGVSQSPRYKVTKRGQDVALRCDPISGHVSLYWYRQALGQGPEFLTYFNYEAQQDKSGLPNDRFSAERPEGSISTLTIQRTEQRDSAMYRCASSPRDRSGNTIYFGEGSWLTVV.

This clone was recorded many times. The V gene is TRBV6-4, the J gene TRBJ1-5, with TRBD1 as a possible D gene (6 bases). This CDR3 has 14 amino acids. V lost 0 bases and J 6 bases, leaving 9 bases between the germline ends. Germline V gene lookup returns CDR1 MRHNA and CDR2 SNTAGT. The CDR3 is CASSDSPGVQPQHF. Written as DNA, the CDR3 is TGTGCCAGCAGTGACTCGCCAGGGGTTCAGCCCCAGCATTTT.

As for this clone: Other DNA sequences of this sample code for an identical CDR3. The chain combines TRBV4-1 with TRBJ2-7; D is ambiguous. CDR1 and CDR2 (germline): MGHRA, YSYEKL. V shed 1 base and J shed 4 bases, with 5 bases lying between them. The CDR3 runs 12 residues. The CDR3 region is CASSQVGYEQYF. The CDR3 DNA follows: TGCGCCAGCAGCCAAGTTGGGTACGAGCAGTACTTC.